The sequence of this TCR beta chain was determined in a study of OX40 agonist ivuxolimab in advanced cancers. In terms of the full investigation: Ivuxolimab, which targeted the costimulatory receptor OX40 (CD134), was an agonistic, fully human IgG2 monoclonal antibody. Intravenous ivuxolimab was administered to patients every 2 weeks at six dose levels: 0.01, 0.1, 0.3, 1.5, 3 and 10 mg/kg. Of the approximately 54 patients in dose escalation, some 20 had hepatocellular carcinoma, around 15 had melanoma, 9 had renal cell carcinoma and 9 had head and neck cancer. In the dose-escalation cohort, 82.7% of patients were male, and the mean age was 60 years with a range of about 20 to 90. Prior anti-PD-1, anti-PD-L1 or anti-CTLA-4 therapy was permitted, and 30% to 50% of dose-escalation patients had received checkpoint inhibitors. Partial responses were achieved by three dose-escalation patients, of whom one had hepatocellular carcinoma and two had cutaneous melanoma. Peripheral TCRbeta sequencing was intended to test whether TCR sequence diversity was altered and clonal T-cell expansion was caused by ivuxolimab. The paper covers the monotherapy dose-escalation part of the phase I ivuxolimab trial, which included N of about 50 patients. Study-wide findings and limitations: Low levels of normalized T-cell clonal expansion were also seen in some patients who did not respond. Which antigens the clonally expanded peripheral T cells were specific for was not determined. In partial responders in the 0.1-3.0 mg/kg groups, normalized peripheral clonal expansion was found to be among the lowest, especially among CD8+ T cells. At doses of 0.1 to 3.0 mg/kg, clonal expansion of both CD4+ and CD8+ T cells in blood was seen between baseline and week 6. After ivuxolimab, more expanded clones were found on average in CD8+ T cells than in CD4+ T cells.

V trim: 5 bases; J trim: 5 bases; unmatched bases: 12. The germline V gene encodes CDR1 SGHTA and CDR2 FQGTGA. The cysteine opens and the phenylalanine closes a CDR3 of 17 amino acids. Of the read, only the CDR3 DNA is kept; its 51 bases are in frame from base 1. Note on this clone: Its antigen is currently not known. No base qualities exist here, and no much larger clone lies one base off it.

The trial excluded patients who had a history of autoimmune disease or were on systemic immunosuppression. Peripheral blood for TCR sequencing was collected from all dose cohorts at baseline, on cycle 4 day 1, and on cycle 7 day 1. The samples were drawn from a first-in-human, open-label, multicenter phase I dose-escalation trial of ivuxolimab. The trial enrolled adults with locally advanced or metastatic head and neck squamous cell, hepatocellular, melanoma or renal cell carcinoma. Before TCR sequencing, CD4+ and CD8+ T cells were separately sorted from peripheral blood. Genomic DNA was extracted from sorted cells for sequencing of the TCRbeta CDR3 region. TCRbeta CDR3 regions were sequenced using the immunoSEQ Assay. TCRdb stores this immuneACCESS table with in-frame sequences only. Part of the clones is absent; in the studies checked, under half of the shortfall reflects unresolved V genes, and no reason is known for the rest. For this sample there are fewer than 85,000 clones; around 84% appear just once. The ten top clones hold 6.7% of the sample.

The TCR sequence derives from an adult with an advanced solid tumor such as melanoma, head and neck, liver or kidney cancer. Sequencing was performed on CD4+ or CD8+ T cells sorted from blood, taken in a trial of the OX40 agonist ivuxolimab. The receptor chain draws on TRBV7-3 and TRBJ2-2; 9 bases in the middle match TRBD2. The nucleotide sequence is given as TGTGCCAGCAGCCAATATAATAGCGGGAGTAGGACCGGGGAGCTGTTTTTT. This gives the protein CASSQYNSGSRTGELFF.